The present entry profiles one TCR beta chain with its context. Assay: immunoSEQ multiplex PCR; the TCRdb copy retains only in-frame clones and omits some. The table includes about 680,000 clones, about two thirds detected once. The donors were adults (healthy and HIV-negative) with no recent acute infections or vaccinations. The donors were all Caucasian adults (living in Nashville, Tennessee). These data are taken from a study of shared clonotypes between healthy human individuals. Germline V lookup: CDR1 MNHEY, CDR2 SVGAGI. After removal of 6 bases from V and 3 bases from J, the junction contained 9 bases not matched to a gene. CDR3 size: 15 residues.

This sequence was found in a young woman in good health. The J gene is TRBJ1-2, the V gene TRBV6-5; 8 positions agree with TRBD1. Sequenced: memory CD4+ T cells sorted from blood. As for subset: CD45RA-negative fraction. Here the CDR3 reads CASSRQGNLDYGYTF. The CDR3 nucleotides are TGTGCCAGCAGCCGACAGGGGAATTTGGACTATGGCTACACCTTC.